The 28 T cell receptor beta chains presented below share a single source sample, sequenced in a study of early T cells in non-severe SARS-CoV-2 infection. TCRdb reprocessed the 5' RACE reads via MiXCR and lists one record per CDR3 protein. The sample lists some 98,000 distinct CDR3 sequences, about 15% occurring once. Sequencing was carried out using whole blood. The receptors here all came from an adult who was a healthcare worker with PCR-confirmed SARS-CoV-2 infection or an uninfected control (not recorded which).

This clonotype came up a few times. The gene calls are TRBV20-1 and TRBJ2-7; the D gene is possibly TRBD2 (5 bases). Germline V gene lookup returns CDR1 DFQATT and CDR2 SNEGSKA (reference sequence). The CDR3 is 13 residues long. The V gene lost 6 bases and the J gene lost 3 bases, with 15 bases spanning the gap. The CDR3 sequence is CSARRGAGYEQYF. The CDR3 region has the DNA TGCAGTGCCAGGAGAGGTGCGGGCTACGAGCAGTACTTC.

The chain carries TRBV29-1 and TRBJ2-7; D remains unclear. CDR3 size: 12 residues. CDR1 is SQVTM and CDR2 is ANQGSEA in the germline V gene. Deletions cut 1 base from V and 4 bases from J, with 8 bases between. CDR3 region: CSVEGMGYEQYF. In nucleotides, the CDR3 is TGCAGCGTTGAAGGAATGGGGTACGAGCAGTACTTC.

This clonotype was observed a few times. The rearrangement uses TRBV15 and TRBJ2-4; perhaps TRBD2 as D (6 bases). The CDR3 extends over 16 amino acids. CDR1 is LNHNV and CDR2 is YYDKDF in the germline V gene (reference sequence). Trimming stripped 5 bases from V and 1 base from J, with 15 bases between. The DNA of the CDR3 is TGTGCCACCAGCGGAGGGGTGAAAGCTGCCAAAAACATTCAGTACTTC. Translating gives CATSGGVKAAKNIQYF.

This clonotype was counted ten times or more. The CDR3 bases are TGCGCCAGCAGCCCGCGGGAGGCGAGAGATTCACCCCTCCACTTT. This sequence encodes CASSPREARDSPLHF. The chain is built from TRBV5-1 and TRBJ1-6; D not resolved. The length of the CDR3 is 15 residues. Germline V CDR1 and CDR2: SGHRS, YFSETQ. Trimming pared 4 bases from V and 8 bases from J, leaving 16 bases between.

This clonotype has ten or more counts. The gene calls are TRBV20-1 and TRBJ2-1; 12 positions agree with TRBD2. V lost 6 bases to trimming and J lost 3 bases; unmatched junction nucleotides: 9. The CDR3 totals 16 residues. CDR1 and CDR2 from the germline V gene are DFQATT and SNEGSKA (reference sequence). CDR3 region: CSARTRTSGDYNEQFF. CDR3 in DNA: TGCAGTGCCCGAACCCGGACTAGCGGGGACTACAATGAGCAGTTCTTC.

The chain has TRBV19 and TRBJ2-3, with D possibly called TRBD1 or TRBD2 (7 bases each). Trimming removed 7 bases from V and 6 bases from J, with 14 bases in between. Germline loops: CDR1 LNHDA, CDR2 SQIVND (reference sequence). CDR3 length equals 13 residues. In DNA, the CDR3 is TGTGCCAGTAAGAGGCAGGGGGGGGATACGCAGTATTTT. It is translated as CASKRQGGDTQYF.

The chain uses TRBV6-5 and TRBJ2-1, with 12 positions matching TRBD2. The V gene end was trimmed by 5 bases and the J gene end by 8 bases; junction bases not matched to a gene: 7. The CDR3 covers 15 residues. Per the germline V gene, CDR1 is MNHEY and CDR2 is SVGAGI. CDR3 bases: TGTGCCAGCAGTCGATCTAGCGGGGGGGAGTATGAGCAGTTCTTC. Translation gives CASSRSSGGEYEQFF.

There are a few counts of this clonotype. The chain links TRBV28 to TRBJ1-3; 7 bases line up with TRBD1. The CDR3 has 16 amino acids. Germline CDR1 and CDR2: MDHEN and SYDVKM. Trimming cost V 4 bases and J 1 base; bases outside gene matches: 7. The CDR3 DNA reads as TGTGCCAGCAGTTCGCCCAGACAGGGTTCTGGAAACACCATATATTTT. It translates to CASSSPRQGSGNTIYF.

This clonotype was observed a few times. This chain uses TRBV6-2 or TRBV6-3 with TRBJ2-1, with 12 bases matching TRBD2. With 1 base clipped from V and 6 bases from J, the junction kept 10 bases outside the gene matches. CDR1 is MNHEY and CDR2 is SVGEGT in the germline V gene. The CDR3 spans 18 residues. The CDR3 nucleotides are TGTGCCAGCAGTTACTTACCCCTCGCTAGCGGGAGGGCCAATGAGCAGTTCTTC. Amino acid sequence: CASSYLPLASGRANEQFF.

The chain combines TRBV2 with TRBJ2-3; TRBD2 agrees at 7 bases. The V gene end was trimmed by 6 bases and the J gene end by 4 bases; junction bases not matched to a gene: 7. The CDR3 covers 14 residues. The germline V gene has CDR1 SNHLY and CDR2 FYNNEI. The CDR3 bases are TGTGCCAGCAGGCGGGGGTCTACATCAGATACGCAGTATTTT. This translates into CASRRGSTSDTQYF.

This chain uses TRBV12-3 or TRBV12-4 with TRBJ1-2, with D tentatively TRBD1 (5 bases). The V end was cut by 7 bases, the J end by 10 bases, with 19 bases between. The CDR3 length is 13 residues. CDR3 amino acids: CASTPDRADDYTF. CDR3 nucleotides: TGTGCCAGCACCCCCGACAGAGCGGATGACTACACCTTC.

The chain uses TRBV29-1 and TRBJ2-7; 7 bases line up with TRBD1. Germline trimming cut 5 bases from V and 5 bases from J; bases unmatched to any gene: 18. Germline-derived CDR1 and CDR2 are SQVTM and ANQGSEA. The CDR3 is 16 amino acids. This CDR3 is CSVIPPPEGAVNEQYF. The CDR3 DNA reads TGCAGCGTTATCCCCCCCCCCGAGGGGGCAGTCAACGAGCAGTACTTC.

This clonotype was counted between two and nine times. V is TRBV28 and J is TRBJ1-3, with D unresolved. CDR3 size: 16 residues. The germline gives CDR1 MDHEN, CDR2 SYDVKM. The germline V and J ends were trimmed by 5 bases and 0 bases, with 14 bases remaining between them. In DNA form, the CDR3 reads TGTGCCAGCAGTCCGCTGGAGCGAAGCTCTGGAAACACCATATATTTT. This codes for CASSPLERSSGNTIYF.

This chain joins TRBV9 and TRBJ2-5; TRBD2 matches 7 bases. In germline, CDR1 is SGDLS, CDR2 YYNGEE. J was trimmed by 2 bases and V by 1 base; bases with no gene match: 5. This CDR3 is 15 amino acids long. This chain's CDR3 is CASSVFGGVQETQYF. The CDR3 region has the DNA TGTGCCAGCAGCGTATTTGGGGGGGTTCAAGAGACCCAGTACTTC. The variable domain in full, completed from reference TRBV9 and TRBJ2-5, reads DSGVTQTPKHLITATGQRVTLRCSPRSGDLSVYWYQQSLDQGLQFLIQYYNGEERAKGNILERFSAQQFPDLHSELNLSSLELGDSALYFCASSVFGGVQETQYFGPGTRLLVL.

A few counts support this clonotype. The gene calls are TRBV27 and TRBJ2-7; a weak D match, TRBD1 (6 bases). Germline assignment: CDR1 MNHEY and CDR2 SMNVEV (reference sequence). V lost 5 bases, J lost 2 bases, and 16 bases lay in between. There are 15 residues in the CDR3. The CDR3 protein is CASSGRGGPPYEQYF. In DNA, the CDR3 is TGTGCCAGCAGTGGGAGAGGGGGTCCACCCTACGAGCAGTACTTC.

The rearrangement joins TRBV11-2 to TRBJ2-1; 8 positions match TRBD2. The CDR3 length is 15 residues. Germline V gene lookup returns CDR1 SGHAT and CDR2 FQNNGV. The V gene end was trimmed by 2 bases and the J gene end by 0 bases; junction bases not matched to a gene: 0. DNA for the CDR3: TGTGCCAGCAGCTTACTAGCGGGCTCCTACAATGAGCAGTTCTTC. Residues: CASSLLAGSYNEQFF.

The chain couples TRBV29-1 to TRBJ1-5; D gene unclear. Trimming stripped 5 bases from V and 2 bases from J, with 10 bases between. The germline gives CDR1 SQVTM, CDR2 ANQGSEA. The CDR3 is 13 amino acids. This chain's CDR3 is CSVSSGGNQPQHF. The DNA of the CDR3 is TGCAGCGTTTCCTCCGGGGGCAATCAGCCCCAGCATTTT.

This clonotype was seen a few times. This chain links TRBV2 with TRBJ1-2, with a weak D call TRBD1 (5 bases). The CDR3 spans 15 residues. Trimming removed 3 bases at V and 5 bases at J, with 16 bases between. From germline, CDR1 is SNHLY and CDR2 FYNNEI. As DNA, the CDR3 is TGTGCCAGCAGTGAGGCTTGGCAGGGTGAATATGGCTACACCTTC. It translates to CASSEAWQGEYGYTF.

The rearrangement uses TRBV3-1 and TRBJ1-1; 10 bases align to TRBD1. V trimming: 1 base; J trimming: 10 bases; junction bases outside the gene matches: 6. The CDR3 is 14 amino acids. Germline CDR1 and CDR2: LGHDT and YNNKEL (reference sequence). CDR3 DNA: TGTGCCAGCAGCCAAGTGGGACAGGGGAAAGTAGCTTTCTTT. Translation: CASSQVGQGKVAFF.

This clonotype was detected only a few times. The gene calls are TRBV18 and TRBJ2-1, with D unclear. Germline CDR1 KGHSH, CDR2 LQKENI. V gave up 2 bases and J gave up 5 bases, with 10 bases separating them. The CDR3 length is 14 residues. CDR3 in amino acids: CASSPETLNNEQFF. The DNA for the CDR3 is TGTGCCAGCTCACCAGAAACCTTGAACAATGAGCAGTTCTTC.

The chain combines TRBV27 with TRBJ2-7; 7 nucleotides line up with TRBD2. This CDR3 spans 15 amino acids. Germline lookup yields CDR1 MNHEY and CDR2 SMNVEV (reference sequence). After removal of 7 bases from V and 0 bases from J, the junction contained 9 bases not matched to a gene. The CDR3 loop is CASTRLSGGSYEQYF. CDR3 coding DNA: TGTGCCAGCACCCGGCTTTCGGGAGGCTCCTACGAGCAGTACTTC.

The chain couples TRBV11-2 to TRBJ2-7; tentative D call: TRBD1 (5 bases). Germline lookup yields CDR1 SGHAT and CDR2 FQNNGV. Trimming removed 1 base at V and 5 bases at J, with 12 bases between. The CDR3 is made up of 14 amino acids. The CDR3 sequence: CASSLAQVVHEQYF. In DNA form, the CDR3 reads TGTGCCAGCAGCTTAGCACAGGTTGTCCACGAGCAGTACTTC.

This clonotype was seen only a few times. The chain combines TRBV12-3 or TRBV12-4 with TRBJ1-1; 9 positions match TRBD1. Losses at the gene ends were 6 bases for V and 6 bases for J; bases not matched to a gene: 2. The CDR3 runs 12 residues. In DNA form, the CDR3 reads TGTGCCAGCAGGGGACAGGGCTCTGAAGCTTTCTTT. Amino acids: CASRGQGSEAFF.

This clonotype has ten or more counts. The CDR3 nucleotides read TGTGCCAGCAGCGCCGGGACAGGATTGAGGGAGACCCAGTACTTC. Its protein is CASSAGTGLRETQYF. The rearrangement joins TRBV11-2 to TRBJ2-5; 8 nucleotides agree with TRBD1. Germline CDR1 and CDR2: SGHAT and FQNNGV. This CDR3 comprises 15 residues. With 5 bases clipped from V and 5 bases from J, the junction kept 10 bases outside the gene matches. Supplemented by reference TRBV11-2 and TRBJ2-5, the full variable domain reads EAGVAQSPRYKIIEKRQSVAFWCNPISGHATLYWYQQILGQGPKLLIQFQNNGVVDDSQLPKDRFSAERLKGVDSTLKIQPAKLEDSAVYLCASSAGTGLRETQYFGPGTRLLVL.

This clonotype was seen at least ten times. V usage is TRBV4-2 and J usage is TRBJ2-7; D is ambiguous. Germline CDR1 is LGHNA and CDR2 is YNFKEQ. The CDR3 has 14 residues. The V end lost 0 bases, the J end lost 2 bases, and 8 bases lay between the germline ends. The chain's CDR3 is CASSQDVTTYEQYF. The CDR3 nucleotides read TGTGCCAGCAGCCAAGATGTGACAACCTACGAGCAGTACTTC.

The rearrangement uses TRBV20-1 and TRBJ2-1; 11 bases agree with TRBD2. J lost 4 bases, V lost 5 bases, and 7 bases had no gene match. The CDR3 consists of 15 residues. Per germline, CDR1 DFQATT and CDR2 SNEGSKA (reference sequence). The CDR3 sequence is CSAQTGTSGYNEQFF. The DNA for the CDR3 is TGCAGTGCTCAGACCGGGACTAGCGGATACAATGAGCAGTTCTTC.

This clonotype turned up a few times. The genes are TRBV7-2 and TRBJ2-2; TRBD2 matches 9 bases. CDR3 size: 16 residues. Germline V gene data show CDR1 as SGHTA and CDR2 as FQGNSA. V lost 4 bases and J lost 6; bases outside the gene matches: 9. The CDR3 DNA reads TGTGCCAGCAGCTCGACCGGGACTAGCCTCCCCGGGGAGCTGTTTTTT. Translating gives CASSSTGTSLPGELFF.

This clonotype has ten or more counts. The gene calls are TRBV6-2 or TRBV6-3 and TRBJ1-5; 7 bases line up with TRBD1. The V gene's germline CDR1 is MNHEY and CDR2 SVGEGT. V trimming: 6 bases; J trimming: 6 bases; junction bases outside the gene matches: 8. The CDR3 spans 14 residues. CDR3 in DNA: TGTGCCAGCAGCAAGACAGGGTCTGTTCAGCCCCAGCATTTT. This gives the protein CASSKTGSVQPQHF.